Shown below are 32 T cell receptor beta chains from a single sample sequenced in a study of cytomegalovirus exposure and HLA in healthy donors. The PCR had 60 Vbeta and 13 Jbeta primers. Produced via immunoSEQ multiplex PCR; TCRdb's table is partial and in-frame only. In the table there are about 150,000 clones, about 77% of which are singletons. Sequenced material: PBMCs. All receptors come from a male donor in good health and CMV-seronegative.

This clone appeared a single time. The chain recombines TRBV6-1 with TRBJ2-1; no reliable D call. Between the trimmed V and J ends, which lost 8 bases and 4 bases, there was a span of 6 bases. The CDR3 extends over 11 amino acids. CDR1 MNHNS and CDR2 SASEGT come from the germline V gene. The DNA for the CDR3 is TGTGCCAGCCAGAAATACAATGAGCAGTTCTTC. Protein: CASQKYNEQFF.

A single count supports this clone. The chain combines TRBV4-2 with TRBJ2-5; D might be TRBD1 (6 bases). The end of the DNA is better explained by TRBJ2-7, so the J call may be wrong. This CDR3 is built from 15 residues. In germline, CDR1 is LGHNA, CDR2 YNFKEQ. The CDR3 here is CASSRPGEGSYEQYF. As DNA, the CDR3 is TGTGCCAGCAGCCGACCAGGGGAAGGGAGCTACGAGCAGTACTTC.

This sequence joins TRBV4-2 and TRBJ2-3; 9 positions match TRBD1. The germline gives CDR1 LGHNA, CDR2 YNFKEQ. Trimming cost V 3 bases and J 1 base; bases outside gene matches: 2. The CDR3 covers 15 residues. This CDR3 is CASSQDRGGTDTQYF. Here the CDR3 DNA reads TGTGCCAGCAGCCAGGACAGGGGTGGCACAGATACGCAGTATTTT.

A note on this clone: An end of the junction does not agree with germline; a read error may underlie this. CDR3 DNA: TGTTCCAGCAGCTTCGGACAGGGTAACAATCAGCCCCAGCATTTT. This sequence encodes CSSSFGQGNNQPQHF. The rearrangement uses TRBV7-9 and TRBJ1-5, with 8 positions matching TRBD1. The CDR3 is made up of 15 amino acids. Per the germline V gene, CDR1 is SEHNR and CDR2 is FQNEAQ (reference sequence).

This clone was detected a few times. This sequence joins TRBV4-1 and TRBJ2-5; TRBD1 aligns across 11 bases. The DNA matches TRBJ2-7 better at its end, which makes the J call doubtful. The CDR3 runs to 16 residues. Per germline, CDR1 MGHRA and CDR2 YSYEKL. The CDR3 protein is CASSQDPGQGEYEQYF. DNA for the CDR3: TGCGCCAGCAGCCAAGACCCGGGACAGGGGGAGTACGAGCAGTACTTC.

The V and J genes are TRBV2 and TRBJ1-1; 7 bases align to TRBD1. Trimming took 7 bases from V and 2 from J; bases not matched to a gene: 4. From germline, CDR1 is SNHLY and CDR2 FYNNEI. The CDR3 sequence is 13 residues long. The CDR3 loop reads CASIRDRNTEAFF. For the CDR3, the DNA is TGTGCCAGCATTAGGGACAGAAACACTGAAGCTTTCTTT.

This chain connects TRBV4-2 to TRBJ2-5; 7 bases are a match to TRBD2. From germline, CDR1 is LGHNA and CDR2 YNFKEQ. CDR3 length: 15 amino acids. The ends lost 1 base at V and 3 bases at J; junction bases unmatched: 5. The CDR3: CASSQGGSGEETQYF. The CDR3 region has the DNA TGTGCCAGCAGCCAAGGGGGGAGCGGGGAAGAGACCCAGTACTTC.

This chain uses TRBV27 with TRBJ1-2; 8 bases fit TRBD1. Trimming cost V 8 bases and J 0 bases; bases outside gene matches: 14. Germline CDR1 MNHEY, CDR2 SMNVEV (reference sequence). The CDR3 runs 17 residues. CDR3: CASSLNRGDTTNYGYTF. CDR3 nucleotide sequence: TGTGCCAGCTCCCTAAACAGGGGGGATACCACTAACTATGGCTACACCTTC.

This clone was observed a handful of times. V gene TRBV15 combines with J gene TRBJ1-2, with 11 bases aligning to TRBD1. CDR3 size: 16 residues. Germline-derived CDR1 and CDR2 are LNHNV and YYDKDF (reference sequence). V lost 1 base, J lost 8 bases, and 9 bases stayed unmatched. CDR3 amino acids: CATSRGGQGGLRGYTF. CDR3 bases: TGTGCCACCAGCAGAGGGGGACAGGGGGGACTTCGCGGCTACACCTTC.

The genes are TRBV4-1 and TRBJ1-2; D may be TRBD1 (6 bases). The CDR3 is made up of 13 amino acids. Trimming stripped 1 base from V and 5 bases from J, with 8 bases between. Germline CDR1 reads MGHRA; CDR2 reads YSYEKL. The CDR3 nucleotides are TGCGCCAGCAGCCAAGGGACAGTATATGGCTACACCTTC. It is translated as CASSQGTVYGYTF.

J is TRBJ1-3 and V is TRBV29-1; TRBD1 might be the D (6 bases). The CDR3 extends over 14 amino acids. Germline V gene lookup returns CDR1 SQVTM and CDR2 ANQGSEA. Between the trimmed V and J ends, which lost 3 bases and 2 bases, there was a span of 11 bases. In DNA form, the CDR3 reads TGCAGCGTTGAGGGGGGGCCGGCTGGAAACACCATATATTTT. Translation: CSVEGGPAGNTIYF.

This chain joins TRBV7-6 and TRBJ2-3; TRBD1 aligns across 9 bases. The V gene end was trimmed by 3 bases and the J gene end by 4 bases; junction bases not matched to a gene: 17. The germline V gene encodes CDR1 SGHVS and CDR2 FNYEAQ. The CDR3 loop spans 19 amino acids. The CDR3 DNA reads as TGTGCCAGCAGCTTGGGCCCCCCGGGACAGGGATATTTGGCAGATACGCAGTATTTT. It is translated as CASSLGPPGQGYLADTQYF.

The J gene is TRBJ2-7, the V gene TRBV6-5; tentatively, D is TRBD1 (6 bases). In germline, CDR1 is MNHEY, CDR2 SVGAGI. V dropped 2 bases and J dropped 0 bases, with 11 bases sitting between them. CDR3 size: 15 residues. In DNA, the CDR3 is TGTGCCAGCAGTTACGATCAGGGGCCCTCCTACGAGCAGTACTTC. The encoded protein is CASSYDQGPSYEQYF.

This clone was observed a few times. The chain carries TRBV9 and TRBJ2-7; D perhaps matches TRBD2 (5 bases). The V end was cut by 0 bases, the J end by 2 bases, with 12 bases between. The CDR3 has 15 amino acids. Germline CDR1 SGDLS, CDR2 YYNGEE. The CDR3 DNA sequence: TGTGCCAGCAGCGTAGTAAGCGGCCCCCCCTACGAGCAGTACTTC. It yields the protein CASSVVSGPPYEQYF.

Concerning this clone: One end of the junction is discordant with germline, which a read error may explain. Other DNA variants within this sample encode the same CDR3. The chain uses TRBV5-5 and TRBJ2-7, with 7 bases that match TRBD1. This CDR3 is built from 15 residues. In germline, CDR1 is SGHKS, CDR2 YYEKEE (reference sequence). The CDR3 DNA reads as TGCGCCAGCAGCTTGTACGACAGGGCTACCTACGAGCAGTACTTC. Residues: CASSLYDRATYEQYF.

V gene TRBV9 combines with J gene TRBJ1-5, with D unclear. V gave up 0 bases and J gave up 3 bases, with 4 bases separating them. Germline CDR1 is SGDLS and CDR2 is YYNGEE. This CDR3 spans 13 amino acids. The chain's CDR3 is CASSVGYNQPQHF. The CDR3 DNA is TGTGCCAGCAGCGTAGGCTACAATCAGCCCCAGCATTTT.

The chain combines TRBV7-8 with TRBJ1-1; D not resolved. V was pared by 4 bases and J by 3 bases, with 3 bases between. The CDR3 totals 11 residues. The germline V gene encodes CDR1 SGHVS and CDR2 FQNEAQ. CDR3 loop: CASSSYTEAFF. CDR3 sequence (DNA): TGTGCCAGCAGCTCTTACACTGAAGCTTTCTTT.

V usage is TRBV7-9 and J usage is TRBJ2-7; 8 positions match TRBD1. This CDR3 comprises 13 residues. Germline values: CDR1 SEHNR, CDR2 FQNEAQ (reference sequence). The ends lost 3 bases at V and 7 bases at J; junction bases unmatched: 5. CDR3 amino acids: CASSLQGAGEQYF. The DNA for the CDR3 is TGTGCCAGCAGCTTGCAGGGGGCAGGGGAGCAGTACTTC.

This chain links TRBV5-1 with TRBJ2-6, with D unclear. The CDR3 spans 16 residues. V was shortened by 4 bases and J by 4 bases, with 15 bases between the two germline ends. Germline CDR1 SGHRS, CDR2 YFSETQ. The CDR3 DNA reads TGCGCCAGCAGCCCCGTGACATCGTCAGGGGCCAACGTCCTGACTTTC. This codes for CASSPVTSSGANVLTF.

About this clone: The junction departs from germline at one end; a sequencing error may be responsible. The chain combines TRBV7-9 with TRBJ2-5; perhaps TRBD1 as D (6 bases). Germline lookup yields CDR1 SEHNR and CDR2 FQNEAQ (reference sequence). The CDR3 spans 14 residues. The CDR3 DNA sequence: TGTTCCAGCAGCTTCAGGACAGCTCAAGAGACCCAGTACTTC. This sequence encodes CSSSFRTAQETQYF.

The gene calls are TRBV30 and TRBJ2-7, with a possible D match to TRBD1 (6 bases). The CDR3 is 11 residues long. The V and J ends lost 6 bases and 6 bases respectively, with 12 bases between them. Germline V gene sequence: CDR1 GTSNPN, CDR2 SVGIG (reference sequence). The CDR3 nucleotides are TGTGCCTGTCTAGGGGGTAGCGAGCAGTACTTC. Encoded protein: CACLGGSEQYF.

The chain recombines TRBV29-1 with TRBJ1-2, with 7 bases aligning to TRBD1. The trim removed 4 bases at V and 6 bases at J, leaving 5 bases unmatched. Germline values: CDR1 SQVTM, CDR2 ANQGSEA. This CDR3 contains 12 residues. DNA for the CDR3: TGCAGCGTTGGTACGGGACAGCATGGCTACACCTTC. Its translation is CSVGTGQHGYTF.

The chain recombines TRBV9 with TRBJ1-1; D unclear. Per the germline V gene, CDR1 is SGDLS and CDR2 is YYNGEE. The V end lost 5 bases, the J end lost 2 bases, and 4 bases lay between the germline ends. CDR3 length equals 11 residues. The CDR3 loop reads CASSRNTEAFF. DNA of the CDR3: TGTGCCAGCAGTCGTAACACTGAAGCTTTCTTT.

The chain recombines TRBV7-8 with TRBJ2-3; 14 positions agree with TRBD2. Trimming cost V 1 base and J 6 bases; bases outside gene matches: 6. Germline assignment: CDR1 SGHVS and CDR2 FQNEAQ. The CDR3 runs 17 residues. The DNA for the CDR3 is TGTGCCAGCAGCTTAGTGACTAGCGGGGGGGCCAGGGATACGCAGTATTTT. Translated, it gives CASSLVTSGGARDTQYF.

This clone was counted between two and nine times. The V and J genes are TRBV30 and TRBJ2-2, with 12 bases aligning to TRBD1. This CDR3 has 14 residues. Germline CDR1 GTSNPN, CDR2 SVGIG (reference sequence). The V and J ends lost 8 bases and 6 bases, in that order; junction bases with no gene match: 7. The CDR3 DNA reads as TGTGCCCTCAAGGGGACAGGGGGCGCCGGGGAGCTGTTTTTT. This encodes CALKGTGGAGELFF.

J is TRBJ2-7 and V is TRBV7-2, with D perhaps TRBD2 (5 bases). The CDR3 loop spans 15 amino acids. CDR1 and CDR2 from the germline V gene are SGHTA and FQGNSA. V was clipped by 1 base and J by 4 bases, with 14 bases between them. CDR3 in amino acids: CASSLGPIGGYEQYF. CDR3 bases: TGTGCCAGCAGCTTAGGTCCCATTGGAGGATACGAGCAGTACTTC.

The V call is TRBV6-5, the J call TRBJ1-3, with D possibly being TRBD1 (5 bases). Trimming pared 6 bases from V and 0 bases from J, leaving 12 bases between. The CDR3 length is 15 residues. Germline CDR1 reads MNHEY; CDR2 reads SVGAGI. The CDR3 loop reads CASSPDRSSGNTIYF. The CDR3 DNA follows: TGTGCCAGCAGCCCAGACAGAAGCTCTGGAAACACCATATATTTT.

CDR3 residues: CASSQSQGQGYGGYTF. CDR3 sequence (DNA): TGCGCCAGCAGCCAATCTCAGGGACAGGGGTATGGCGGCTACACCTTC. The rearrangement links TRBV4-3 to TRBJ1-2, with TRBD1 identical over 10 bases. Germline V gives CDR1 LGHNA, CDR2 YSLEER. With 2 bases clipped from V and 8 bases from J, the junction kept 11 bases outside the gene matches. The CDR3 totals 16 residues.

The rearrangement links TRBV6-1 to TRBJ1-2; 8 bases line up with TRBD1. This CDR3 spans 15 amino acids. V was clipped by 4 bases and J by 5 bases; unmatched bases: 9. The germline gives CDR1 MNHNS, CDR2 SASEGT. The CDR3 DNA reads TGTGCCAGCAGTGGCGGACAGGGCTTCCTTTATGGCTACACCTTC. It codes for CASSGGQGFLYGYTF.

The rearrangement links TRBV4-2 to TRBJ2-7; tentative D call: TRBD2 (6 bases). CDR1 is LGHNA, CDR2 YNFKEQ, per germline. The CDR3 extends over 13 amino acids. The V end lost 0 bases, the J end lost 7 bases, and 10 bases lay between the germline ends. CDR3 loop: CASSQDWSGEQYF. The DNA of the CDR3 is TGTGCCAGCAGCCAAGATTGGAGCGGGGAGCAGTACTTC.

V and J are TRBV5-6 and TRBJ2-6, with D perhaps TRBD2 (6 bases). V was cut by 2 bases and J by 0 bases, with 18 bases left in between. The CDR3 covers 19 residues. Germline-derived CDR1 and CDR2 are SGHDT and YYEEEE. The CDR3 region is CASSFLSQAGYSGANVLTF. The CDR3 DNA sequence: TGTGCCAGCAGCTTCCTCTCCCAGGCGGGATACTCTGGGGCCAACGTCCTGACTTTC.

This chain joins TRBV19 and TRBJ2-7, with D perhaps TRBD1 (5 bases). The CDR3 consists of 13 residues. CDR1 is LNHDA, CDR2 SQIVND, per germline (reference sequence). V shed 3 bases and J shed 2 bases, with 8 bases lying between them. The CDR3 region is CASSMTEPYEQYF. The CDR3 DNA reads TGTGCCAGTAGTATGACAGAGCCCTACGAGCAGTACTTC.